Following are 10 T cell receptor beta chains from one sample sequenced in a study of blood T cell repertoires in COVID-19. Assay: immunoSEQ multiplex PCR; the TCRdb copy retains only in-frame clones and omits some. The sample has about 160,000 clones; 85% to 90% are singletons. What was sequenced was peripheral blood. The receptor source for this set is an older woman with COVID-19, enrolled during active disease.

V is TRBV5-4 and J is TRBJ2-1; 13 bases align to TRBD2. CDR3 length equals 16 residues. CDR1 SGHNT and CDR2 YYREEE come from the germline V gene (reference sequence). V lost 3 bases to trimming and J lost 4 bases; unmatched junction nucleotides: 4. CDR3 residues: CASSSGLAGSYNEQFF. As DNA, the CDR3 is TGTGCCAGCAGCTCGGGACTAGCGGGGTCTTACAATGAGCAGTTCTTC.

The rearrangement uses TRBV18 and TRBJ1-5, with D tentatively TRBD1 (5 bases). Germline values: CDR1 KGHSH, CDR2 LQKENI. Trimming took off 3 bases at V and 11 bases at J, with 20 bases between the two ends. The CDR3 is made up of 15 amino acids. For the CDR3, the DNA is TGTGCCAGCTCACCTAATTTGCAGGGTATCGGCACCCAGCATTTT. Translation gives CASSPNLQGIGTQHF.

The rearrangement joins TRBV19 to TRBJ1-2, with TRBD1 matching 7 bases. The CDR3 spans 14 residues. CDR1 is LNHDA and CDR2 is SQIVND in the germline V gene (reference sequence). The trim removed 4 bases at V and 8 bases at J, leaving 10 bases unmatched. The CDR3 DNA follows: TGTGCCAGTAGTAACACAGGGGTTCTGGGAGGCTACACCTTC. Its translation is CASSNTGVLGGYTF.

This clone was observed a single time. The chain carries TRBV11-3 and TRBJ2-2; D may be TRBD2 (5 bases). The germline V gene encodes CDR1 SGHNT and CDR2 YENEEA. The length of the CDR3 is 13 residues. V shed 5 bases and J shed 4 bases, with 8 bases lying between them. CDR3 residues: CASSKTSTGELFF. DNA for the CDR3: TGTGCCAGCAGCAAAACTAGCACCGGGGAGCTGTTTTTT.

This rearrangement joins TRBV9 to TRBJ1-2; 10 bases agree with TRBD1. J was trimmed by 4 bases and V by 2 bases; bases with no gene match: 5. Per the germline V gene, CDR1 is SGDLS and CDR2 is YYNGEE. The CDR3 runs 15 residues. In DNA form, the CDR3 reads TGTGCCAGCAGCGTCGGGACAGGGGCAAGCTATGGCTACACCTTC. Its protein product is CASSVGTGASYGYTF. The variable domain in full, completed from reference TRBV9 and TRBJ1-2, reads DSGVTQTPKHLITATGQRVTLRCSPRSGDLSVYWYQQSLDQGLQFLIQYYNGEERAKGNILERFSAQQFPDLHSELNLSSLELGDSALYFCASSVGTGASYGYTFGSGTRLTVV.

The chain carries TRBV12-5 and TRBJ1-3; perhaps TRBD1 as D (5 bases). Between the trimmed V and J ends, which lost 6 bases and 4 bases, there was a span of 16 bases. This CDR3 comprises 15 residues. Germline V gene lookup returns CDR1 LGHNT and CDR2 FRNRAP. The CDR3 region is CASGGTGPGGNTIYF. The DNA of the CDR3 is TGTGCTAGTGGGGGCACAGGTCCAGGCGGAAACACCATATATTTT.

V and J are TRBV11-1 and TRBJ2-2; D call uncertain. The germline CDR1 and CDR2 sequences are SGHAT and FQDESV (reference sequence). This CDR3 has 14 residues. V lost 2 bases to trimming and J lost 8 bases, with 12 bases between them. The CDR3 loop reads CASSLRERSGELFF. The CDR3 DNA reads TGTGCCAGCAGCTTAAGAGAGAGATCTGGGGAGCTGTTTTTT. Based on the CDR3 plus reference TRBV11-1 and TRBJ2-2, the full variable domain is EAEVAQSPRYKITEKSQAVAFWCDPISGHATLYWYRQILGQGPELLVQFQDESVVDDSQLPKDRFSAERLKGVDSTLKIQPAELGDSAMYLCASSLRERSGELFFGEGSRLTVL.

The rearrangement joins TRBV5-1 to TRBJ1-1; D gene ambiguous. CDR3 length: 16 residues. V was cut by 2 bases and J by 0 bases, with 14 bases left in between. In germline, CDR1 is SGHRS, CDR2 YFSETQ. The CDR3 bases are TGCGCCAGCAGCTTACTCCCGGGAAAAATGAACACTGAAGCTTTCTTT. It yields the protein CASSLLPGKMNTEAFF.

J is TRBJ1-1 and V is TRBV2; D ambiguous. From germline, CDR1 is SNHLY and CDR2 FYNNEI. CDR3 size: 12 residues. V dropped 1 base and J dropped 4 bases, with 4 bases sitting between them. The CDR3 DNA reads TGTGCCAGCAGTGAAGGCAGCACTGAAGCTTTCTTT. Its protein product is CASSEGSTEAFF.

The chain employs TRBV7-8 and TRBJ2-5; 8 positions match TRBD1. CDR1 is SGHVS, CDR2 FQNEAQ, per germline. V lost 3 bases, J lost 3 bases, and 6 bases stayed unmatched. The CDR3 contains 15 residues. The CDR3 spells CASSFQGAQKETQYF. DNA of the CDR3: TGTGCCAGCAGCTTCCAGGGGGCGCAGAAAGAGACCCAGTACTTC.